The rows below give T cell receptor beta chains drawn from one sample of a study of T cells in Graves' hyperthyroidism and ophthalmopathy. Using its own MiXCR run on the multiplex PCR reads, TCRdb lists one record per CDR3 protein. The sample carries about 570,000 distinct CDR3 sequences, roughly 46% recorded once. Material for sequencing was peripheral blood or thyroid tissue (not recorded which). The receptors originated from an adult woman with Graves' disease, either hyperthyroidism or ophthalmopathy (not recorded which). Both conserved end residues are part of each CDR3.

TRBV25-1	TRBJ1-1	CASSENLDSVNTEAFF
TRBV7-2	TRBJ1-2	CASSLARQGGGYTF
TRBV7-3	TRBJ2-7	CASSPGTSGIYEQYF
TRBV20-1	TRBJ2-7	CSARDRDGIYEQYF
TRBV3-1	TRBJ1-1	CASSQGGVTEAFF
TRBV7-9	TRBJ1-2	CASSSAFEYGYTF
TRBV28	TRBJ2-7	CASIGVHSYEQYF
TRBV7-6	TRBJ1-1	CASRMHNTEAFF
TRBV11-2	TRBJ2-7	CASSITTGKDSYEQYF
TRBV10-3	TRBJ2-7	CASTSGKSSYEQYF
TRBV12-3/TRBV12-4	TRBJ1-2	CASSLTGGEKRYGYTF
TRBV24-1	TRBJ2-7	CASSFPMGAGFNEQYF
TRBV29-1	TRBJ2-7	CSLGRGGRAHEQYF
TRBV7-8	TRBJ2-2	CASSFPGQNTGELFF
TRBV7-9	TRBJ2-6	CASSGTSVRAGANVLTF
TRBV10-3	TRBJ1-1	CATSWGGLMNTEAFF
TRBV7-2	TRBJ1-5	CASSLDGDWPQHF
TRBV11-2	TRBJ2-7	CASSSLTRSYEQYF
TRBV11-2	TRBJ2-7	CASSPNTGTGGLEQYF
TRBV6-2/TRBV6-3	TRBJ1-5	CASSYSSATNQPQHF
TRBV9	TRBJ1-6	CASSAGRDTNSPLHF
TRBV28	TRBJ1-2	CASSPGRGTGGDLYYGYTF
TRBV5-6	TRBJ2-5	CASSLVIGTGKETQYF
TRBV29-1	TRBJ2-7	CSRPSGTYEQYF
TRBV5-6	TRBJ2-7	CASQGPKRGTSGYEQYF
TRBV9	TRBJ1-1	CASSERAPGQHEAFF
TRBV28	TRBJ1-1	CASSNGGTATATEAFF
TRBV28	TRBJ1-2	CASSGAGPVGGYTF
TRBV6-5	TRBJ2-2	CASRPPTGDTGELFF
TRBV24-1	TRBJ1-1	CATSDFEDTGNTEAFF
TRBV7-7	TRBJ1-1	CASSIRWDTEAFF
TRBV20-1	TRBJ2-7	CSARRAGGVEQYF
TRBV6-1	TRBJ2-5	CASSETGTEQYF
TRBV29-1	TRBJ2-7	CSVLRGPYEQYF
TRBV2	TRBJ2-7	CASSDSSGNYEQYF